The 5 T cell receptor beta chains in this list originate from one sample, sequenced in a study of blood T cells in healthy people across ages. A J-beta primer mix and a sample-barcoded 5' primer were used in a second PCR of roughly 6 to 11 cycles. TCRdb used MiXCR to reprocess the 5' RACE reads, holding one entry per CDR3 protein. The sample carries around 800,000 distinct CDR3 sequences, about 55% recorded once. The sequenced sample consisted of blood. The receptors derive from a man older than 75 in good health.

The genes are TRBV2 and TRBJ2-5; D not resolved. With the DNA end fitting TRBJ2-7 better, the J assignment may be wrong. The CDR3 is 14 amino acids. Germline-derived CDR1 and CDR2 are SNHLY and FYNNEI. The CDR3 coding sequence is TGTGCCAGCAGTGATGGTTTCGGCTTCTACGAGCAGTACTTC. Protein product: CASSDGFGFYEQYF.

This clonotype turned up a few times. This CDR3 reads CASSLPSGSDNEQYF. CDR3 sequence (DNA): TGCGCCAGCAGCTTACCTAGCGGGAGTGACAACGAGCAGTACTTC. The chain couples TRBV5-1 to TRBJ2-7; 10 nucleotides line up with TRBD2. From germline, CDR1 is SGHRS and CDR2 YFSETQ. This CDR3 is 15 amino acids long. With 2 bases clipped from V and 5 bases from J, the junction kept 7 bases outside the gene matches.

This chain connects TRBV6-5 to TRBJ2-1, with D uncertain. The V and J ends lost 4 bases and 9 bases respectively, with 10 bases between them. CDR1 is MNHEY, CDR2 SVGAGI, per germline. This CDR3 is 12 amino acids long. The CDR3 sequence is CASSSRSGEQFF. In DNA form, the CDR3 reads TGTGCCAGCAGTTCAAGATCCGGTGAGCAGTTCTTC.

The chain couples TRBV2 to TRBJ2-2, with 12 bases aligning to TRBD2. V dropped 5 bases and J dropped 2; count of bases not matched to a gene: 6. The CDR3 covers 17 residues. Germline CDR1 reads SNHLY; CDR2 reads FYNNEI. The CDR3 coding sequence is TGTGCCAGCAGTTCGCAGGGACTAGCGGGTAACACCGGGGAGCTGTTTTTT. It codes for CASSSQGLAGNTGELFF.

This clonotype has a handful of counts. V and J are TRBV9 and TRBJ1-2; D perhaps matches TRBD1 (5 bases). This CDR3 region has 15 residues. Trimming cost V 3 bases and J 4 bases, with 16 bases left between them. The germline gives CDR1 SGDLS, CDR2 YYNGEE. This CDR3 is CASSAGTINPYGYTF. In DNA form, the CDR3 reads TGTGCCAGCAGCGCCGGGACTATCAACCCCTATGGCTACACCTTC. Variable domain in full (rest from reference TRBV9 and TRBJ1-2): DSGVTQTPKHLITATGQRVTLRCSPRSGDLSVYWYQQSLDQGLQFLIQYYNGEERAKGNILERFSAQQFPDLHSELNLSSLELGDSALYFCASSAGTINPYGYTFGSGTRLTVV.